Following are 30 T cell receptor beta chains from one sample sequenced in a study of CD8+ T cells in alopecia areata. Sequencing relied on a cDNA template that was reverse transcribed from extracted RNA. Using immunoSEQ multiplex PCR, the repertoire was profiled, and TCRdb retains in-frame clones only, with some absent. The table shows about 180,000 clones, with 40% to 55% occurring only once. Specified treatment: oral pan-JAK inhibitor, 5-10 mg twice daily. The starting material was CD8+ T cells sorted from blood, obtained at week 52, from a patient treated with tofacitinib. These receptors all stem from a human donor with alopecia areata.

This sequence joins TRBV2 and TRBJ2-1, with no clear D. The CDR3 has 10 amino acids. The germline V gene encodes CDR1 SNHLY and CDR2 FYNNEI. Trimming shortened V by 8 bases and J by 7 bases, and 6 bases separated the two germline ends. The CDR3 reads CASGVNEQFF. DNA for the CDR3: TGTGCCAGCGGAGTGAATGAGCAGTTCTTC.

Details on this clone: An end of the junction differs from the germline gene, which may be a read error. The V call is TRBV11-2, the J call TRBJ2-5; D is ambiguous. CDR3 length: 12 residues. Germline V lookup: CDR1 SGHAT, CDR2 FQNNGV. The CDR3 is CASNLDQETQYF. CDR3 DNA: TGTGCCAGCAACTTAGACCAAGAGACCCAGTACTTC.

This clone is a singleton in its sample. As DNA, the CDR3 is TGTGCCAGCAGTCGACTAGCGGGGGGGGATACGCAGTATTTT. Its translation is CASSRLAGGDTQYF. This sequence joins TRBV2 and TRBJ2-3; 14 bases are shared with TRBD2. The V gene's germline CDR1 is SNHLY and CDR2 FYNNEI. This CDR3 is 14 amino acids long. J lost 6 bases, V lost 5 bases, and 1 base had no gene match.

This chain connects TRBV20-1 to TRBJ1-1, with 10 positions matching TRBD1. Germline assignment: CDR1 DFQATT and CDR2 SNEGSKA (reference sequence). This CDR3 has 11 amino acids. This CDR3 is CGLRDRGYAFF. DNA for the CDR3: TGCGGGCTCCGGGACAGGGGATACGCTTTCTTT.

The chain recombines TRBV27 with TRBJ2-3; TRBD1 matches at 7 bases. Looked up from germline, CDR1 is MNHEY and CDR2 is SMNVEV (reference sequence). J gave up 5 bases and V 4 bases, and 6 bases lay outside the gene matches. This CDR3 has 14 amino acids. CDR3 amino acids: CASSSLTGLDTQYF. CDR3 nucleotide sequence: TGTGCCAGCAGTTCCCTGACAGGGTTAGATACGCAGTATTTT.

In DNA, the CDR3 is TGTGCCAGCAGTCAGGACAGGGGCCCCGATGAGCAGTTCTTC. Encoded protein: CASSQDRGPDEQFF. V and J are TRBV2 and TRBJ2-1; 9 bases line up with TRBD1. Germline V gene sequence: CDR1 SNHLY, CDR2 FYNNEI. There are 14 residues in the CDR3. Germline trimming cut 5 bases from V and 8 bases from J; bases unmatched to any gene: 7.

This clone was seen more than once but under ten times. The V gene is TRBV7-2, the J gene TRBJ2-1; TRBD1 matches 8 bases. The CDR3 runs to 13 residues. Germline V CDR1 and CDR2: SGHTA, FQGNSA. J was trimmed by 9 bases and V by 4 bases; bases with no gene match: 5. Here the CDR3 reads CASSSDRASEQFF. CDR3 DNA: TGTGCCAGCAGCTCGGACAGGGCAAGTGAGCAGTTCTTC.

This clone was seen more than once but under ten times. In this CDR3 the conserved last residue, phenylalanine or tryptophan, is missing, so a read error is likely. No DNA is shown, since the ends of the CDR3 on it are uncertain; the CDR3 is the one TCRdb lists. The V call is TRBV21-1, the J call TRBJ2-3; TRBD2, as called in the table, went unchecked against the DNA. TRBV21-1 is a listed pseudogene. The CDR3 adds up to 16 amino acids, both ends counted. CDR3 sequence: CASSKESSGGAPPGTL.

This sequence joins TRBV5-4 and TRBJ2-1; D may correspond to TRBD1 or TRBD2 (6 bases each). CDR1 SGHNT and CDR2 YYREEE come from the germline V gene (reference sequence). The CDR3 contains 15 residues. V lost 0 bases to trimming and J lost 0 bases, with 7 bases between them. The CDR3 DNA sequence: TGTGCCAGCAGCTTGGCGGGGGCCTCCTACAATGAGCAGTTCTTC. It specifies CASSLAGASYNEQFF.

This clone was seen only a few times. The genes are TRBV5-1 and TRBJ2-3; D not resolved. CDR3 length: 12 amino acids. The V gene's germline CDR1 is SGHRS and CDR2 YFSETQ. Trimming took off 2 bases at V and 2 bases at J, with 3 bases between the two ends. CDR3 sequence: CASSFHTDTQYF. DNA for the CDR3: TGCGCCAGCAGCTTCCACACAGATACGCAGTATTTT.

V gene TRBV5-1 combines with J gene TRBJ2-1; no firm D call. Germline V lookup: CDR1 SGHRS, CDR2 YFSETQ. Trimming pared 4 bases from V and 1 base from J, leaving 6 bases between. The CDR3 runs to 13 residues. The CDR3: CASSVPSYNEQFF. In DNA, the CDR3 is TGCGCCAGCAGCGTGCCGTCCTACAATGAGCAGTTCTTC. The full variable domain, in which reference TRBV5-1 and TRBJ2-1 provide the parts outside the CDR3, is KAGVTQTPRYLIKTRGQQVTLSCSPISGHRSVSWYQQTPGQGLQFLFEYFSETQRNKGNFPGRFSGRQFSNSRSEMNVSTLELGDSALYLCASSVPSYNEQFFGPGTRLTVL.

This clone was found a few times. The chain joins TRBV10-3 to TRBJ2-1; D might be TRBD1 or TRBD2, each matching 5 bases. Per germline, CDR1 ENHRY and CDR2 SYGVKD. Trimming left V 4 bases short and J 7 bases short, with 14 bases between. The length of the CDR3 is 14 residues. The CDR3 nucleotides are TGTGCCATCAGTGGGGACGGAAAGGGTAATGAGCAGTTCTTC. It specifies CAISGDGKGNEQFF.

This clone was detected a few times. The CDR3 bases are TGTGCCTGGAATCAGGGCGCTGAAGCTTTCTTT. This codes for CAWNQGAEAFF. The V gene is TRBV30, the J gene TRBJ1-1, with a weak D call TRBD1 (5 bases). From germline, CDR1 is GTSNPN and CDR2 SVGIG (reference sequence). The V end lost 4 bases, the J end lost 6 bases, and 9 bases lay between the germline ends. The CDR3 spans 11 residues.

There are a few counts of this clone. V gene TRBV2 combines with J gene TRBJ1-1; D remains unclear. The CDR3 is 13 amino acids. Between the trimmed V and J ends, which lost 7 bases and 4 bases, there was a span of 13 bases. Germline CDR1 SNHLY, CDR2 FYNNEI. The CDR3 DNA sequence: TGTGCCAGCATTTTTAATTGGAGCACTGAAGCTTTCTTT. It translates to CASIFNWSTEAFF.

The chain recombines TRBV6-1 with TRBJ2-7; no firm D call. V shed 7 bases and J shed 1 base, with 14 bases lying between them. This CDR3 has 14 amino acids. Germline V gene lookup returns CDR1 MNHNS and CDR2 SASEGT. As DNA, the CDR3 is TGTGCCAGCAAACAACCCCAAGAATCCTACGAGCAGTACTTC. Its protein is CASKQPQESYEQYF.

As DNA, the CDR3 is TGCGCCAGCAGCTTGGAGAACGGGGGCTCATATGGCTACACCTTC. This gives the protein CASSLENGGSYGYTF. This rearrangement joins TRBV5-1 to TRBJ1-2, with D possibly matching TRBD1 (6 bases). Germline lookup yields CDR1 SGHRS and CDR2 YFSETQ. This CDR3 has 15 residues. The germline V and J ends were trimmed by 0 bases and 5 bases, with 14 bases remaining between them.

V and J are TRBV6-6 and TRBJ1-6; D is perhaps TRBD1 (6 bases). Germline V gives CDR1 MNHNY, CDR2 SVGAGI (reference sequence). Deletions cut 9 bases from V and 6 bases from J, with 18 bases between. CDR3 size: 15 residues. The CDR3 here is CASGPRDTLNSPLHF. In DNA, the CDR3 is TGTGCCAGTGGACCCCGGGACACCCTTAATTCACCCCTCCACTTT.

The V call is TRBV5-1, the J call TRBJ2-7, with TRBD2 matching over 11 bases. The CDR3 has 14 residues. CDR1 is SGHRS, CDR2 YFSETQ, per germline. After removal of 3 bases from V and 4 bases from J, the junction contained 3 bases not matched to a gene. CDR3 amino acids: CASSSGLAGYEQYF. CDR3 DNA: TGCGCCAGCAGCTCCGGACTAGCGGGTTACGAGCAGTACTTC.

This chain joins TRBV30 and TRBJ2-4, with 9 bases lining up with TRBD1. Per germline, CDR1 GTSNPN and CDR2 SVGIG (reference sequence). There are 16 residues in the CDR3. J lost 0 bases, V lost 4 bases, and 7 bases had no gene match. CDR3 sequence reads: CAWTGQGLIAKNIQYF. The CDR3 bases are TGTGCCTGGACGGGACAGGGACTTATAGCCAAAAACATTCAGTACTTC.

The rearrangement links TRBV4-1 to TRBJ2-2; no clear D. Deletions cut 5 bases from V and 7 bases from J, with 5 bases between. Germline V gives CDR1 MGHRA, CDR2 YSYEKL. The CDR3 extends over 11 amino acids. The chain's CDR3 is CASSSIGELFF. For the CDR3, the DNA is TGCGCCAGCAGCTCAATCGGGGAGCTGTTTTTT.

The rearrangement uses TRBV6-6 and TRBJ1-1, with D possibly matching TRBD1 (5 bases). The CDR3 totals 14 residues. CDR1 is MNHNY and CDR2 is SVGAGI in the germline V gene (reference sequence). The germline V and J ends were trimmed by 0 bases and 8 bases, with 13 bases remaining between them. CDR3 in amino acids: CASSYSEGALEAFF. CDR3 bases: TGTGCCAGCAGTTACTCGGAAGGGGCTCTCGAAGCTTTCTTT.

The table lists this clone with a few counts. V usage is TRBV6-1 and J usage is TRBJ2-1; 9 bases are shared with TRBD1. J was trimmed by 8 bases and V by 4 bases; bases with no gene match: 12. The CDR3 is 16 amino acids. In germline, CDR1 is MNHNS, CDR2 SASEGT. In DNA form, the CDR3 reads TGTGCCAGCAGTGCGCACCTTCTGGACAGGGGCGATGAGCAGTTCTTC. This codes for CASSAHLLDRGDEQFF.

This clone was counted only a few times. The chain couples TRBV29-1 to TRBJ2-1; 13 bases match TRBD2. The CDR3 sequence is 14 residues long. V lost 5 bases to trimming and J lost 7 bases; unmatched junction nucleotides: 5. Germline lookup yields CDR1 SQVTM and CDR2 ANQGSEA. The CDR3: CSVRLAGGWNEQFF. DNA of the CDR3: TGCAGCGTTAGACTAGCGGGGGGTTGGAATGAGCAGTTCTTC.

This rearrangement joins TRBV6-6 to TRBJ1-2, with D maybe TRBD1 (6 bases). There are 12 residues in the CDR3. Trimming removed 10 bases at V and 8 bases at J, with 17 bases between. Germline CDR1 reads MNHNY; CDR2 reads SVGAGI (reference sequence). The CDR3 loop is CATVEGGGGYTF. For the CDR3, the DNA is TGTGCCACCGTGGAGGGGGGAGGGGGCTACACCTTC.

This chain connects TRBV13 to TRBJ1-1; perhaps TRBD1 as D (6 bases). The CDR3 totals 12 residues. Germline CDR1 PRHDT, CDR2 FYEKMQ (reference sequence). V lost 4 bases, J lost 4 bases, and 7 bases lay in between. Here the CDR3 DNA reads TGTGCCAGCAGCTGGGACACCACTGAAGCTTTCTTT. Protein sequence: CASSWDTTEAFF.

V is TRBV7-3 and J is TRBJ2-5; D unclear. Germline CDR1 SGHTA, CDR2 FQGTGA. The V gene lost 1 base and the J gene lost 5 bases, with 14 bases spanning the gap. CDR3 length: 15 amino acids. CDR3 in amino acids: CASSLRKGSRETQYF. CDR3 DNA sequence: TGTGCCAGCAGCTTAAGAAAGGGTTCGAGGGAGACCCAGTACTTC.

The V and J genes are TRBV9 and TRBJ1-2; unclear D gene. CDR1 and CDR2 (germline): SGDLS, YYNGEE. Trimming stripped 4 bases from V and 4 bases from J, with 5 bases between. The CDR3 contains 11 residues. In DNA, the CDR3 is TGTGCCAGCAGCTCAGCCTATGGCTACACCTTC. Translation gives CASSSAYGYTF.

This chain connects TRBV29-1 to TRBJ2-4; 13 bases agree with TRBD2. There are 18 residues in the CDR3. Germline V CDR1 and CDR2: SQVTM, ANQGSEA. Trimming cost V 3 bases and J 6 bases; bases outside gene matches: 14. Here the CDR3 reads CSVEGATSGGLPINIQYF. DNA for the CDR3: TGCAGCGTTGAGGGAGCGACTAGCGGGGGGCTGCCGATAAACATTCAGTACTTC.

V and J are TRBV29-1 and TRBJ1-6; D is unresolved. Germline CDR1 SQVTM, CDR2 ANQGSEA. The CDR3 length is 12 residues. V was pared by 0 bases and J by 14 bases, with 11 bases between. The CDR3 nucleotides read TGCAGCGTTGAAGACTCAAAGGGTTCCCTCCACTTT. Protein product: CSVEDSKGSLHF.

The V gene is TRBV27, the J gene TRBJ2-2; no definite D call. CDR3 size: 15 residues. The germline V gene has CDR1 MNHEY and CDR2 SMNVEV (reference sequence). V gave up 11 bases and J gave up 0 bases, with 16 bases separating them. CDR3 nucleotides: TGTGCCTCCATCGGTCCAGGTTCGAACACCGGGGAGCTGTTTTTT. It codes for CASIGPGSNTGELFF.